The 26 T cell receptor beta chains listed next were all sequenced from one sample in a study of blood T cells in healthy people across ages. A second about 6 to 12 cycle PCR used barcoded and J-beta primers. Each CDR3 protein gets one entry after TCRdb re-called the 5' RACE reads with MiXCR. The data hold hundreds of thousands of distinct CDR3 sequences, with more than 35% observed a single time. What was sequenced was blood. All receptors derive from a man aged 80 or over in good health.

The chain couples TRBV20-1 to TRBJ2-1, with D possibly being TRBD2 (5 bases). The germline V and J ends were trimmed by 1 base and 5 bases, with 15 bases remaining between them. The CDR3 contains 15 residues. Per the germline V gene, CDR1 is DFQATT and CDR2 is SNEGSKA (reference sequence). CDR3 bases: TGCAGTGCTAGAGCTGAGCGGAGTGGGGACAATGAGCAGTTCTTC. Its protein is CSARAERSGDNEQFF.

This clonotype was recorded a few times. The rearrangement uses TRBV12-3 or TRBV12-4 and TRBJ1-2; D is perhaps TRBD1 (6 bases). Trimming pared 3 bases from V and 4 bases from J, leaving 12 bases between. CDR3 length: 14 amino acids. The CDR3 loop is CASSLGGPVYGYTF. Written as DNA, the CDR3 is TGTGCCAGCAGTTTGGGGGGGCCGGTCTATGGCTACACCTTC.

The chain uses TRBV20-1 and TRBJ2-3; D uncertain. Trimming left V 5 bases short and J 4 bases short, with 7 bases between. The CDR3 runs to 11 residues. Looked up from germline, CDR1 is DFQATT and CDR2 is SNEGSKA (reference sequence). This chain's CDR3 is CSAPSADTQYF. CDR3 bases: TGCAGTGCTCCCTCGGCAGATACGCAGTATTTT.

The V call is TRBV20-1, the J call TRBJ2-7; D is unclear. Germline CDR1 is DFQATT and CDR2 is SNEGSKA (reference sequence). Trimming stripped 3 bases from V and 7 bases from J, with 16 bases between. There are 13 residues in the CDR3. The CDR3 sequence is CSASIRAGLEQYF. The CDR3 DNA reads TGCAGTGCTAGCATAAGGGCAGGTCTAGAGCAGTACTTC.

This clonotype was found many times. This chain uses TRBV3-1 with TRBJ2-3; D may be TRBD2 (5 bases). The CDR3 has 16 residues. The germline gives CDR1 LGHDT, CDR2 YNNKEL (reference sequence). V was shortened by 0 bases and J by 1 base, with 11 bases between the two germline ends. This CDR3 reads CASSQEWLAGTDTQYF. The CDR3 DNA is TGTGCCAGCAGCCAAGAATGGCTAGCAGGCACAGATACGCAGTATTTT.

This clonotype was detected only once. This chain joins TRBV27 and TRBJ2-7, with D perhaps matching TRBD1 (6 bases). The germline V gene has CDR1 MNHEY and CDR2 SMNVEV (reference sequence). The CDR3 is 16 residues long. Trimming took 6 bases from V and 6 from J, leaving 24 bases between them. In DNA form, the CDR3 reads TGTGCCAGCAGCACCCCAGAACAGGGTCATATCGCCGAGCAGTACTTC. This translates into CASSTPEQGHIAEQYF.

The chain couples TRBV15 to TRBJ2-1, with D unclear. The CDR3 runs to 12 residues. Per the germline V gene, CDR1 is LNHNV and CDR2 is YYDKDF (reference sequence). Trimming left V 3 bases short and J 8 bases short, with 8 bases between. CDR3 region: CATSSRPYEQFF. CDR3 in DNA: TGTGCCACCAGCAGCCGACCTTATGAGCAGTTCTTC.

The chain joins TRBV7-9 to TRBJ1-1, with D uncertain. This CDR3 has 12 residues. The germline gives CDR1 SEHNR, CDR2 FQNEAQ (reference sequence). The ends were cut back, 1 base at V and 12 bases at J, with 12 bases in the middle. The chain's CDR3 is CASSLGSAVTFF. The CDR3 DNA reads as TGTGCCAGCAGCTTAGGTTCGGCGGTGACTTTCTTT.

Remarks on this clonotype: A read error may account for a junction end that differs from germline. The V gene is TRBV7-2, the J gene TRBJ2-5, with a weak D call TRBD1 (5 bases). CDR3 length equals 14 residues. The germline gives CDR1 SGHTA, CDR2 FQGNSA. The CDR3 sequence: CASTLETGQETQYF. DNA of the CDR3: TGTGCCAGCACCTTAGAAACAGGCCAAGAGACCCAGTACTTC.

This sequence joins TRBV15 and TRBJ2-7; perhaps TRBD2 as D (5 bases). The CDR3 has 15 amino acids. Germline V CDR1 and CDR2: LNHNV, YYDKDF (reference sequence). Trimming took off 0 bases at V and 3 bases at J, with 12 bases between the two ends. The CDR3 is CATSREASRNYEQYF. The CDR3 coding sequence is TGTGCCACCAGCAGAGAGGCTAGCAGAAACTACGAGCAGTACTTC.

The J gene is TRBJ2-2, the V gene TRBV25-1, with D maybe TRBD1 (5 bases). CDR1 and CDR2 from the germline V gene are MGHDK and SYGVNS. The CDR3 is 15 residues long. With 6 bases removed from V and 2 bases from J, the gap between germline ends came to 13 bases. The CDR3 is CASRDIGSNTGELFF. CDR3 in DNA: TGTGCCAGCAGGGACATCGGCTCTAACACCGGGGAGCTGTTTTTT.

For this clonotype: A read error may explain this, as a much larger clone is one base away. V gene TRBV24-1 combines with J gene TRBJ2-1; D may be TRBD2 (6 bases). Germline CDR1 KGHDR, CDR2 SFDVKD. V was clipped by 4 bases and J by 10 bases, with 10 bases between them. This CDR3 spans 12 amino acids. The CDR3 region has the DNA TGTGCCACCAGTGAGTGGGGGGAGGAGCAGTTCTTC. Translation: CATSEWGEEQFF.

V and J are TRBV29-1 and TRBJ2-5; unclear D gene. The CDR3 spans 14 residues. The V end lost 2 bases, the J end lost 1 base, and 11 bases lay between the germline ends. CDR1 SQVTM and CDR2 ANQGSEA come from the germline V gene. The CDR3: CSVELLGSQETQYF. CDR3 nucleotide sequence: TGCAGCGTTGAATTATTAGGGTCCCAAGAGACCCAGTACTTC.

This chain connects TRBV14 to TRBJ2-4; D call uncertain. Germline values: CDR1 SGHDN, CDR2 FVKESK. V lost 5 bases and J lost 3, with 2 bases in between. CDR3 length: 11 residues. The DNA of the CDR3 is TGTGCCAGCAGCGTCAAAAACATTCAGTACTTC. It encodes CASSVKNIQYF.

The CDR3 DNA reads as TGTGCCAGCAGCTTAGTAGCTAGCGAGCAGTTCTTC. Its translation is CASSLVASEQFF. The chain recombines TRBV7-9 with TRBJ2-1, with a weak D call TRBD2 (5 bases). V was clipped by 1 base and J by 10 bases, with 8 bases between them. Germline CDR1 SEHNR, CDR2 FQNEAQ (reference sequence). This CDR3 spans 12 amino acids.

At least ten counts were recorded for this clonotype. The CDR3 sequence: CSVAGETREKLFF. The CDR3 DNA reads TGCAGCGTTGCAGGGGAGACCCGGGAAAAACTGTTTTTT. The J gene is TRBJ1-4, the V gene TRBV29-1; maybe TRBD1 (6 bases). The germline V gene has CDR1 SQVTM and CDR2 ANQGSEA. V shed 4 bases and J shed 8 bases, with 14 bases lying between them. This CDR3 comprises 13 residues. The full variable domain, completed using reference TRBV29-1 and TRBJ1-4, is SAVISQKPSRDICQRGTSLTIQCQVDSQVTMMFWYRQQPGQSLTLIATANQGSEATYESGFVIDKFPISRPNLTFSTLTVSNMSPEDSSIYLCSVAGETREKLFFGSGTQLSVL.

V gene TRBV5-1 combines with J gene TRBJ2-7; D gene unclear. Germline loops: CDR1 SGHRS, CDR2 YFSETQ. The CDR3 runs 15 residues. Trimming took 4 bases from V and 1 from J, leaving 15 bases between them. CDR3 in amino acids: CASSISSGLSYEQYF. CDR3 sequence (DNA): TGCGCCAGCAGCATTTCTTCTGGGTTATCCTACGAGCAGTACTTC.

This sequence joins TRBV20-1 and TRBJ2-7, with a weak D call TRBD1 (6 bases). V was clipped by 5 bases and J by 1 base, with 12 bases between them. Germline V gene data show CDR1 as DFQATT and CDR2 as SNEGSKA (reference sequence). This CDR3 comprises 13 residues. The CDR3 reads CSAPRGGSYEQYF. CDR3 nucleotide sequence: TGCAGTGCTCCCCGAGGGGGTTCCTACGAGCAGTACTTC.

The V gene is TRBV5-1, the J gene TRBJ1-2; D remains ambiguous. V lost 0 bases and J lost 0, with 6 bases in between. This CDR3 spans 14 amino acids. Germline CDR1 SGHRS, CDR2 YFSETQ. The CDR3 bases are TGCGCCAGCAGCTTGGGACACACTAACTATGGCTACACCTTC. Protein: CASSLGHTNYGYTF.

The chain has TRBV20-1 and TRBJ2-1; 7 nucleotides match TRBD1. CDR1 and CDR2 (germline): DFQATT, SNEGSKA (reference sequence). V lost 5 bases to trimming and J lost 6 bases; unmatched junction nucleotides: 10. The CDR3 runs 14 residues. Written as DNA, the CDR3 is TGCAGTGCTCCAGACAGGGACCGTGGCAATGAGCAGTTCTTC. Translating gives CSAPDRDRGNEQFF.

This clonotype was seen only a few times. The chain combines TRBV7-2 with TRBJ2-1, with D maybe TRBD2 (5 bases). The germline V gene encodes CDR1 SGHTA and CDR2 FQGNSA. Trimming removed 1 base at V and 4 bases at J, with 11 bases between. The CDR3 spans 15 residues. The CDR3 spells CASSLGSSRYNEQFF. Here the CDR3 DNA reads TGTGCCAGCAGCTTAGGGTCTAGCAGATACAATGAGCAGTTCTTC.

The J gene is TRBJ2-5, the V gene TRBV29-1; TRBD2 agrees at 9 bases. This CDR3 spans 14 amino acids. The V segment lost 7 bases and the J segment 3 bases; nucleotides outside the gene matches: 9. Germline-derived CDR1 and CDR2 are SQVTM and ANQGSEA. The CDR3 loop is CSAGPTSGKETQYF. Here the CDR3 DNA reads TGCAGCGCGGGACCGACTAGCGGTAAAGAGACCCAGTACTTC.

The chain uses TRBV29-1 and TRBJ2-3; D unresolved. There are 12 residues in the CDR3. The germline CDR1 and CDR2 sequences are SQVTM and ANQGSEA. The ends were cut back, 7 bases at V and 7 bases at J, with 15 bases in the middle. The chain's CDR3 is CSARLFSNTQYF. DNA of the CDR3: TGCAGCGCCCGATTGTTTTCAAATACGCAGTATTTT.

V gene TRBV20-1 combines with J gene TRBJ2-1; TRBD2 agrees at 11 bases. The length of the CDR3 is 16 residues. Germline CDR1 reads DFQATT; CDR2 reads SNEGSKA (reference sequence). The J segment lost 4 bases and the V segment lost 2 bases, leaving 7 bases of the junction unmatched. CDR3 DNA sequence: TGCAGTGCTAGACCCGGACTAGCGGGCGTATACAATGAGCAGTTCTTC. It specifies CSARPGLAGVYNEQFF.

This clonotype was counted only a few times. The chain carries TRBV4-2 and TRBJ1-1; 8 nucleotides line up with TRBD1. V was pared by 2 bases and J by 1 base, with 3 bases of the junction left unmatched. CDR1 is LGHNA, CDR2 YNFKEQ, per germline. CDR3 length equals 15 residues. The chain's CDR3 is CASSQRQGWNTEAFF. The CDR3 region has the DNA TGTGCCAGCAGCCAACGACAGGGGTGGAACACTGAAGCTTTCTTT.

This clonotype was counted between two and nine times. The chain couples TRBV5-4 to TRBJ2-5; TRBD2 agrees at 8 bases. Per the germline V gene, CDR1 is SGHNT and CDR2 is YYREEE (reference sequence). V dropped 4 bases and J dropped 5; count of bases not matched to a gene: 16. The CDR3 sequence is 17 residues long. The DNA for the CDR3 is TGTGCCAGCAGCCGCGGCGGGGGGCGATGGAGTACGGAGACCCAGTACTTC. Its translation: CASSRGGGRWSTETQYF. Full variable domain (rest looked up from reference TRBV5-4 and TRBJ2-5): ETGVTQSPTHLIKTRGQQVTLRCSSQSGHNTVSWYQQALGQGPQFIFQYYREEENGRGNFPPRFSGLQFPNYSSELNVNALELDDSALYLCASSRGGGRWSTETQYFGPGTRLLVL.